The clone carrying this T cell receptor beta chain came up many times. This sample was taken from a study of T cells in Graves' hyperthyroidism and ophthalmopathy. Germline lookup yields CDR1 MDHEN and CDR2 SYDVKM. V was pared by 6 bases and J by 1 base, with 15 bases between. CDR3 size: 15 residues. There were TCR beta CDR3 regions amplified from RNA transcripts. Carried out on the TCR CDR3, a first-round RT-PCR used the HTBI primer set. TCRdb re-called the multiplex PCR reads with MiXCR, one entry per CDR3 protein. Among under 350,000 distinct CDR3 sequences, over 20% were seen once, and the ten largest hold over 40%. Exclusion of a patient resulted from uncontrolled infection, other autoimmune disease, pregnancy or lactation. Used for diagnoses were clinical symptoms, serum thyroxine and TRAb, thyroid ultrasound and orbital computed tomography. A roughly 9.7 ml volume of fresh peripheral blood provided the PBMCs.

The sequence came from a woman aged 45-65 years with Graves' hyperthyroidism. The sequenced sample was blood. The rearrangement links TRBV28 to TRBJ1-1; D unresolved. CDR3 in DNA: TGTGCCAGCAGGCTTTTATTTAGTTGGAACACTGAAGCTTTCTTT. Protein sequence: CASRLLFSWNTEAFF.